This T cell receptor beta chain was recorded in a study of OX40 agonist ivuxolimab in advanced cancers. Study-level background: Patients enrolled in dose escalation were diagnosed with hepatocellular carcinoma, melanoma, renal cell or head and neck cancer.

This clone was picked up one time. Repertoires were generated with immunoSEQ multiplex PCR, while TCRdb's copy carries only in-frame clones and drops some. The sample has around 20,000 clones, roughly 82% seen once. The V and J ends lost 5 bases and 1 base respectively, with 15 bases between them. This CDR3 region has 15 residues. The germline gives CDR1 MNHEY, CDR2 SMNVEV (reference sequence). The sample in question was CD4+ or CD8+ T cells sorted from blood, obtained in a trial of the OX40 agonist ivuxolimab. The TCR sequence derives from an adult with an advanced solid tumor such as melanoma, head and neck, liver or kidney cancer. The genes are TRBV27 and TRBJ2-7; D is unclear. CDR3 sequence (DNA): TGTGCCAGCAGTCCATCCTACGCCCGGTCCTACGAGCAGTACTTC. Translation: CASSPSYARSYEQYF.